What follows are 20 T cell receptor beta chains derived from one specimen sequenced in a study of cytomegalovirus exposure and HLA in healthy donors. Primers included in the PCR were 60 Vbeta and 13 Jbeta primers. Here immunoSEQ multiplex PCR was the method, and the copy in TCRdb shows in-frame clones only, minus some. This table holds about 180,000 clones, 70% to 80% found once. The sequenced sample consisted of PBMCs. These TCRs come from a male donor in good health and CMV-seronegative.

This clone occurred once. The V call is TRBV30, the J call TRBJ2-1; 10 bases match TRBD2. CDR3 length: 15 amino acids. With V trimmed by 0 bases and J by 4 bases, 3 bases remained unmatched. In germline, CDR1 is GTSNPN, CDR2 SVGIG (reference sequence). CDR3 nucleotides: TGTGCCTGGAGTGTACTACTAGCGGGGTACAATGAGCAGTTCTTC. Its translation: CAWSVLLAGYNEQFF.

The rearrangement uses TRBV9 and TRBJ2-5, with D uncertain. V was shortened by 1 base and J by 1 base, with 8 bases between the two germline ends. CDR1 and CDR2 (germline): SGDLS, YYNGEE. The CDR3 is made up of 14 amino acids. CDR3 sequence: CASSVSPVQETQYF. The CDR3, as DNA: TGTGCCAGCAGCGTATCACCGGTCCAAGAGACCCAGTACTTC.

V is TRBV7-2 and J is TRBJ2-3; perhaps TRBD1 as D (5 bases). This CDR3 comprises 19 residues. The V end lost 5 bases, the J end lost 3 bases, and 27 bases lay between the germline ends. Germline V CDR1 and CDR2: SGHTA, FQGNSA. The CDR3 protein is CASSTRTGPGALHTDTQYF. The CDR3 coding sequence is TGTGCCAGCAGCACCCGAACAGGACCCGGAGCCCTACATACAGATACGCAGTATTTT.

In this sample, this clone turned up a few times. V is TRBV2 and J is TRBJ2-1; the D gene is possibly TRBD2 (5 bases). Trimming stripped 3 bases from V and 5 bases from J, with 11 bases between. The germline gives CDR1 SNHLY, CDR2 FYNNEI. This CDR3 comprises 14 residues. In DNA, the CDR3 is TGTGCCAGCAGTGAGGGTGGAGCGGACAATGAGCAGTTCTTC. This codes for CASSEGGADNEQFF.

This clone was detected only a few times. The chain couples TRBV18 to TRBJ2-7; 10 bases line up with TRBD1. Germline values: CDR1 KGHSH, CDR2 LQKENI. The ends lost 3 bases at V and 2 bases at J; junction bases unmatched: 4. The CDR3 consists of 15 residues. CDR3 region: CASSPLGTGAYEQYF. DNA for the CDR3: TGTGCCAGCTCACCCCTCGGGACAGGGGCCTACGAGCAGTACTTC.

The chain recombines TRBV5-1 with TRBJ1-5, with 7 bases lining up with TRBD1. Trimming took 3 bases from V and 5 from J; bases not matched to a gene: 5. The germline gives CDR1 SGHRS, CDR2 YFSETQ. CDR3 length: 14 amino acids. CDR3: CASSSGGGDQPQHF. The CDR3 coding sequence is TGCGCCAGCAGCTCCGGAGGGGGCGATCAGCCCCAGCATTTT.

V and J are TRBV6-5 and TRBJ2-7; 8 bases fit TRBD2. The CDR3 runs to 16 residues. The ends lost 1 base at V and 5 bases at J; junction bases unmatched: 10. Germline CDR1 reads MNHEY; CDR2 reads SVGAGI. The DNA for the CDR3 is TGTGCCAGCAGTTACTTGGCGGGAGGTATTGAAGACGAGCAGTACTTC. It is translated as CASSYLAGGIEDEQYF.

The rearrangement joins TRBV18 to TRBJ2-1, with 13 bases lining up with TRBD2. The CDR3 covers 14 residues. Trimming at V came to 2 bases and at J to 10 bases, leaving 2 bases not matched to a gene. The V gene's germline CDR1 is KGHSH and CDR2 LQKENI. DNA of the CDR3: TGTGCCAGCTCACCAGGACTAGCGGGAGAAGAGCAGTTCTTC. Its protein product is CASSPGLAGEEQFF.

The rearrangement joins TRBV28 to TRBJ1-2; 9 bases are a match to TRBD1. The CDR3 totals 13 residues. The germline V gene has CDR1 MDHEN and CDR2 SYDVKM. The junction had 6 bases not matched to a gene; V was cut back by 5 bases and J by 8 bases. The CDR3 here is CASSPGQGSGYTF. The CDR3 nucleotides are TGTGCCAGCAGTCCGGGACAGGGCAGCGGCTACACCTTC.

This clone was counted between two and nine times. This sequence joins TRBV6-5 and TRBJ2-7; D unclear. The CDR3 loop spans 13 amino acids. CDR1 MNHEY and CDR2 SVGAGI come from the germline V gene. The V gene lost 2 bases and the J gene lost 3 bases, with 8 bases spanning the gap. The CDR3 nucleotides read TGTGCCAGCAGTTACGGGCTCCTCTACGAGCAGTACTTC. Its translation is CASSYGLLYEQYF.

This rearrangement joins TRBV30 to TRBJ2-1; 13 bases match TRBD2. Germline lookup yields CDR1 GTSNPN and CDR2 SVGIG (reference sequence). The CDR3 sequence is 16 residues long. After removal of 4 bases from V and 4 bases from J, the junction contained 7 bases not matched to a gene. CDR3 sequence reads: CAWNLPGLAGYNEQFF. The CDR3 coding sequence is TGTGCCTGGAACCTACCGGGACTAGCGGGGTACAATGAGCAGTTCTTC.

This sequence joins TRBV28 and TRBJ1-5; 12 bases are shared with TRBD1. The trim removed 5 bases at V and 7 bases at J, leaving 6 bases unmatched. The CDR3 consists of 15 residues. Germline CDR1 is MDHEN and CDR2 is SYDVKM. The CDR3 sequence: CASSQGQGARQPQHF. The CDR3 DNA reads TGTGCCAGCAGTCAGGGACAGGGGGCGAGACAGCCCCAGCATTTT.

V is TRBV9 and J is TRBJ2-2, with 7 bases identical to TRBD1. The trim removed 0 bases at V and 3 bases at J, leaving 5 bases unmatched. Germline V lookup: CDR1 SGDLS, CDR2 YYNGEE. The CDR3 spans 16 residues. The DNA for the CDR3 is TGTGCCAGCAGCGTAGGAACAGGGGCGCACACCGGGGAGCTGTTTTTT. This translates into CASSVGTGAHTGELFF.

The rearrangement links TRBV4-1 to TRBJ1-5; TRBD1 might be the D (6 bases). CDR1 is MGHRA and CDR2 is YSYEKL in the germline V gene. V was trimmed by 4 bases and J by 4 bases, leaving 20 bases between them. The CDR3 sequence is 17 residues long. CDR3 DNA sequence: TGCGCCAGCAGCCGGTTCCCACAGGGAAGGTTAAATCAGCCCCAGCATTTT. Its translation is CASSRFPQGRLNQPQHF.

The sample holds a few counts of this clone. The V gene is TRBV7-9, the J gene TRBJ2-3; a possible D gene is TRBD1 (6 bases). V dropped 3 bases and J dropped 2 bases, with 18 bases sitting between them. The CDR3 is 17 residues long. From germline, CDR1 is SEHNR and CDR2 FQNEAQ (reference sequence). The CDR3 protein is CASSFPPDSPDTDTQYF. CDR3 DNA sequence: TGTGCCAGCAGCTTTCCCCCGGACAGCCCCGACACAGATACGCAGTATTTT.

The rearrangement links TRBV18 to TRBJ2-7; the match to TRBD1 covers 8 bases. The CDR3 contains 15 residues. After removal of 2 bases from V and 3 bases from J, the junction contained 6 bases not matched to a gene. The germline gives CDR1 KGHSH, CDR2 LQKENI. DNA of the CDR3: TGTGCCAGCTCACCATTAAGGACAGGGATCTACGAGCAGTACTTC. It encodes CASSPLRTGIYEQYF.

This chain joins TRBV5-6 and TRBJ1-5; perhaps TRBD1 as D (5 bases). CDR3 length: 15 amino acids. The germline V and J ends were trimmed by 4 bases and 0 bases, with 11 bases remaining between them. From germline, CDR1 is SGHDT and CDR2 YYEEEE. In nucleotides, the CDR3 is TGTGCCAGCAGCCAGGGAATTTATAGCAATCAGCCCCAGCATTTT. It codes for CASSQGIYSNQPQHF.

This chain links TRBV6-1 with TRBJ2-2; 9 bases align to TRBD2. Trimming cost V 5 bases and J 1 base; bases outside gene matches: 2. Germline V lookup: CDR1 MNHNS, CDR2 SASEGT. The CDR3 runs to 15 residues. The CDR3 sequence is CASSFSGGNTGELFF. As DNA, the CDR3 is TGTGCCAGCAGTTTTAGCGGGGGGAACACCGGGGAGCTGTTTTTT.

This clone showed up just a few times. The chain combines TRBV9 with TRBJ2-2; TRBD2 matches 13 bases. Germline assignment: CDR1 SGDLS and CDR2 YYNGEE. The CDR3 runs to 16 residues. J lost 0 bases, V lost 8 bases, and 4 bases had no gene match. This chain's CDR3 is CASTTSGGANTGELFF. In nucleotides, the CDR3 is TGTGCCAGTACAACTAGCGGGGGGGCGAACACCGGGGAGCTGTTTTTT.

This chain links TRBV27 with TRBJ1-3; possible D gene TRBD1, 6 bases. Trimming shortened V by 2 bases and J by 3 bases, and 11 bases separated the two germline ends. The germline gives CDR1 MNHEY, CDR2 SMNVEV (reference sequence). This CDR3 spans 15 amino acids. Here the CDR3 reads CASSLGGGGGNTIYF. CDR3 coding DNA: TGTGCCAGCAGTTTAGGGGGAGGGGGTGGAAACACCATATATTTT.